The 31 T cell receptor beta chains below come from one sample, sequenced in a study of response to subunit inactivated influenza vaccine. MiXCR, applied by TCRdb to the RT-PCR reads, yields one record per CDR3 protein. The sample lists over 750,000 distinct CDR3 sequences, 21% occurring once. Sequencing was performed on PBMCs from blood, taken more than 4 days after vaccination. These receptors were collected from a middle-aged man who received an inactivated influenza vaccine.

This clonotype has just a few counts. This chain joins TRBV5-1 and TRBJ2-1; D perhaps matches TRBD2 (6 bases). Between the trimmed V and J ends, which lost 1 base and 0 bases, there was a span of 14 bases. CDR1 is SGHRS, CDR2 YFSETQ, per germline. The CDR3 loop spans 17 amino acids. This CDR3 reads CASSLWDSGRSYNEQFF. The CDR3 nucleotides read TGCGCCAGCAGCTTGTGGGATAGCGGTCGCTCCTACAATGAGCAGTTCTTC. The whole variable domain, filled in from reference TRBV5-1 and TRBJ2-1, reads KAGVTQTPRYLIKTRGQQVTLSCSPISGHRSVSWYQQTPGQGLQFLFEYFSETQRNKGNFPGRFSGRQFSNSRSEMNVSTLELGDSALYLCASSLWDSGRSYNEQFFGPGTRLTVL.

The table lists this clonotype with a count of one. V and J are TRBV28 and TRBJ2-5; perhaps TRBD1 as D (6 bases). From germline, CDR1 is MDHEN and CDR2 SYDVKM. The CDR3 sequence is 15 residues long. Between the trimmed V and J ends, which lost 6 bases and 5 bases, there was a span of 19 bases. The CDR3, as DNA: TGTGCCAGCAGATCAATTCAGGGGCTTTGGGAGACCCAGTACTTC. Amino acids: CASRSIQGLWETQYF. Full variable domain (rest looked up from reference TRBV28 and TRBJ2-5): DVKVTQSSRYLVKRTGEKVFLECVQDMDHENMFWYRQDPGLGLRLIYFSYDVKMKEKGDIPEGYSVSREKKERFSLILESASTNQTSMYLCASRSIQGLWETQYFGPGTRLLVL.

CDR3 in amino acids: CASRPQNTGELFF. CDR3 nucleotides: TGCGCCAGCAGACCTCAGAACACCGGGGAGCTGTTTTTT. The V gene is TRBV5-1, the J gene TRBJ2-2; D gene ambiguous. The V and J ends lost 5 bases and 1 base respectively, with 6 bases between them. Germline values: CDR1 SGHRS, CDR2 YFSETQ. This CDR3 spans 13 amino acids. Combining the CDR3 with reference TRBV5-1 and TRBJ2-2 gives the whole variable domain KAGVTQTPRYLIKTRGQQVTLSCSPISGHRSVSWYQQTPGQGLQFLFEYFSETQRNKGNFPGRFSGRQFSNSRSEMNVSTLELGDSALYLCASRPQNTGELFFGEGSRLTVL.

This clonotype was recorded a few times. The chain links TRBV20-1 to TRBJ2-7; a weak D match, TRBD1 (5 bases). V was pared by 3 bases and J by 3 bases, with 12 bases between. Germline lookup yields CDR1 DFQATT and CDR2 SNEGSKA (reference sequence). This CDR3 has 13 amino acids. The CDR3 region has the DNA TGCAGTGCTAGTGCAGGGAATAACTACGAGCAGTACTTC. Protein product: CSASAGNNYEQYF.

This clonotype has just a few counts. This rearrangement joins TRBV10-3 to TRBJ2-7; 8 bases line up with TRBD1. The CDR3 sequence is 14 residues long. The trim removed 6 bases at V and 2 bases at J, leaving 6 bases unmatched. Germline values: CDR1 ENHRY, CDR2 SYGVKD. CDR3 region: CAIRLDRGPYEQYF. In nucleotides, the CDR3 is TGTGCCATCAGATTAGACAGGGGTCCCTACGAGCAGTACTTC.

The table lists this clonotype with a few counts. CDR3 amino acids: CASSLGGAGAEKLFF. The CDR3, as DNA: TGTGCCAGCAGCTTAGGGGGTGCAGGGGCGGAAAAACTGTTTTTT. The V gene is TRBV7-2, the J gene TRBJ1-4; D possibly corresponds to TRBD1 (6 bases). This CDR3 contains 15 residues. Trimming took off 1 base at V and 8 bases at J, with 14 bases between the two ends. Germline V gives CDR1 SGHTA, CDR2 FQGNSA.

This clonotype was observed a handful of times. V and J are TRBV20-1 and TRBJ2-1; the D gene could be TRBD1 or TRBD2 (6 bases each). V was cut by 2 bases and J by 6 bases, with 17 bases left in between. CDR1 and CDR2 (germline): DFQATT, SNEGSKA (reference sequence). The CDR3 has 15 residues. This CDR3 reads CSARSRRWGANEQFF. CDR3 DNA sequence: TGCAGTGCTAGATCTCGACGGTGGGGGGCCAATGAGCAGTTCTTC.

This clonotype was found a few times. This chain's CDR3 is CASSSYTYEQYF. DNA for the CDR3: TGTGCCAGCAGCTCATACACCTACGAGCAGTACTTC. This chain joins TRBV5-6 and TRBJ2-7; D unresolved. The V and J ends lost 3 bases and 2 bases respectively, with 6 bases between them. Germline V gives CDR1 SGHDT, CDR2 YYEEEE. The CDR3 has 12 residues.

The rearrangement uses TRBV6-2 or TRBV6-3 and TRBJ2-7, with TRBD2 matching over 15 bases. V shed 6 bases, J shed 2 bases, and the junction held 5 bases outside the gene matches. The CDR3 covers 16 residues. Germline CDR1 and CDR2: MNHEY and SVGEGT. CDR3 nucleotides: TGTGCCAGCAGAACCGGGACTAGCGGGAGGCCCTACGAGCAGTACTTC. Translation: CASRTGTSGRPYEQYF.

The chain uses TRBV9 and TRBJ1-1; D is uncertain. V gave up 3 bases and J gave up 0 bases, with 9 bases separating them. The CDR3 covers 14 residues. In germline, CDR1 is SGDLS, CDR2 YYNGEE. CDR3 nucleotides: TGTGCCAGCAGCGCGTCCTCCTTGAACACTGAAGCTTTCTTT. Residues: CASSASSLNTEAFF.

This clonotype has more than one count but fewer than ten. The chain uses TRBV5-1 and TRBJ2-3, with 8 positions matching TRBD1. Germline CDR1 and CDR2: SGHRS and YFSETQ. J gave up 6 bases and V 5 bases, and 11 bases lay outside the gene matches. CDR3 length: 15 residues. CDR3 in amino acids: CASSRQGTSLDTQYF. CDR3 DNA sequence: TGCGCCAGCAGTAGACAGGGGACGTCCCTCGATACGCAGTATTTT.

This clonotype was recorded once. The chain has TRBV27 and TRBJ2-1; D unclear. Trimming took off 3 bases at V and 8 bases at J, with 8 bases between the two ends. CDR1 is MNHEY, CDR2 SMNVEV, per germline (reference sequence). This CDR3 comprises 12 residues. The CDR3 region has the DNA TGTGCCAGCAGTTTTGGGAACTATGAGCAGTTCTTC. It codes for CASSFGNYEQFF.

In nucleotides, the CDR3 is TGCAGTGCTGGATGGGTGGCGGGGACGATCAATGAGCAGTTCTTC. This translates into CSAGWVAGTINEQFF. The V call is TRBV20-1, the J call TRBJ2-1, with a tentative D call TRBD2 (6 bases). CDR3 length: 15 residues. Germline V CDR1 and CDR2: DFQATT, SNEGSKA (reference sequence). Trimming left V 5 bases short and J 6 bases short, with 20 bases between.

This chain uses TRBV24-1 with TRBJ2-3, with 12 bases aligning to TRBD2. V was pared by 3 bases and J by 4 bases, with 4 bases of the junction left unmatched. The CDR3 extends over 16 amino acids. The germline V gene has CDR1 KGHDR and CDR2 SFDVKD. Written as DNA, the CDR3 is TGTGCCACCAGTGATCTGACTAGCGGGAGAGCAGATACGCAGTATTTT. Its protein product is CATSDLTSGRADTQYF.

In its sample, this clonotype was seen a few times. The chain uses TRBV6-2 or TRBV6-3 and TRBJ1-3, with 7 bases identical to TRBD1. Trimming took 6 bases from V and 0 from J; bases not matched to a gene: 8. The CDR3 consists of 16 residues. Per germline, CDR1 MNHEY and CDR2 SVGEGT. Here the CDR3 reads CASSYRGRGSGNTIYF. Written as DNA, the CDR3 is TGTGCCAGCAGCTACAGGGGACGCGGCTCTGGAAACACCATATATTTT.

There are a few counts of this clonotype. As DNA, the CDR3 is TGCAGTGCTAGATATCTTGCGGGAGGGAGGAATGGAGATACGCAGTATTTT. Protein product: CSARYLAGGRNGDTQYF. The V call is TRBV20-1, the J call TRBJ2-3; TRBD2 aligns across 9 bases. Germline CDR1 reads DFQATT; CDR2 reads SNEGSKA (reference sequence). Trimming at V came to 2 bases and at J to 5 bases, leaving 14 bases not matched to a gene. There are 17 residues in the CDR3.

This clonotype was detected a few times. As DNA, the CDR3 is TGCGCCAGCAGCGTGGAACCCCAGAAGTCCTACGAGCAGTACTTC. It encodes CASSVEPQKSYEQYF. The rearrangement links TRBV5-1 to TRBJ2-7; D unclear. This CDR3 region has 15 residues. V was trimmed by 4 bases and J by 1 base, leaving 15 bases between them. Germline V gene sequence: CDR1 SGHRS, CDR2 YFSETQ.

With respect to this clonotype: At one boundary the junction diverges from the germline segment, which might be a read error. V usage is TRBV7-2 and J usage is TRBJ2-3, with 11 bases lining up with TRBD2. CDR3 size: 16 residues. Germline assignment: CDR1 SGHTA and CDR2 FQGNSA. CDR3 in amino acids: CASSLGLAGLADMQYF. The CDR3 DNA sequence: TGTGCCAGCAGCTTAGGACTAGCGGGACTGGCAGATATGCAGTATTTT.

The chain couples TRBV9 to TRBJ2-1, with 9 bases matching TRBD2. The CDR3 contains 16 residues. Germline V gene sequence: CDR1 SGDLS, CDR2 YYNGEE. The V and J ends lost 3 bases and 5 bases, in that order; junction bases with no gene match: 9. CDR3 in DNA: TGTGCCAGCAGCGCCAGCGGGAGGAGGTTGGACAATGAGCAGTTCTTC. Amino acids: CASSASGRRLDNEQFF.

This clonotype was detected a few times. The rearrangement links TRBV7-9 to TRBJ2-2; D unresolved. This CDR3 has 14 residues. The germline V and J ends were trimmed by 3 bases and 5 bases, with 10 bases remaining between them. Germline-derived CDR1 and CDR2 are SEHNR and FQNEAQ (reference sequence). DNA for the CDR3: TGTGCCAGCAGCTTGAATGGCGTGACCGGGGAGCTGTTTTTT. Its translation is CASSLNGVTGELFF.

The CDR3 nucleotides are TGTGCCAAACAGGGCCTGGGTCCCTACGAGCAGTACTTC. Translation: CAKQGLGPYEQYF. The rearrangement uses TRBV27 and TRBJ2-7, with D possibly matching TRBD1 (6 bases). The CDR3 is 13 amino acids. Trimming left V 10 bases short and J 2 bases short, with 15 bases between. CDR1 MNHEY and CDR2 SMNVEV come from the germline V gene (reference sequence).

This clonotype was seen a handful of times. The J gene is TRBJ2-1, the V gene TRBV5-1; 7 bases fit TRBD1. J was trimmed by 4 bases and V by 4 bases; bases with no gene match: 8. The CDR3 runs to 15 residues. Germline-derived CDR1 and CDR2 are SGHRS and YFSETQ. DNA of the CDR3: TGCGCCAGCAGCCCCGGGACAGACCCTTACAATGAGCAGTTCTTC. Protein sequence: CASSPGTDPYNEQFF.

This clonotype was counted ten times or more. The CDR3 DNA sequence: TGTGCCAGCAGCCTCAGGACAGGTTTATACGAGCAGTACTTC. Protein sequence: CASSLRTGLYEQYF. The chain uses TRBV12-3 or TRBV12-4 and TRBJ2-7; 7 bases fit TRBD1. This CDR3 contains 14 residues. Losses at the gene ends were 6 bases for V and 4 bases for J; bases not matched to a gene: 9.

V and J are TRBV20-1 and TRBJ2-1, with 8 positions matching TRBD1. Germline V CDR1 and CDR2: DFQATT, SNEGSKA (reference sequence). After removal of 5 bases from V and 2 bases from J, the junction contained 5 bases not matched to a gene. This CDR3 contains 14 residues. The CDR3 loop reads CSAAKQGAYNEQFF. CDR3 DNA sequence: TGCAGTGCTGCAAAACAGGGGGCCTACAATGAGCAGTTCTTC.

This clonotype has only one observation. The chain links TRBV11-2 to TRBJ1-1; D remains unclear. The V end lost 6 bases, the J end lost 4 bases, and 15 bases lay between the germline ends. The CDR3 runs 14 residues. CDR1 is SGHAT, CDR2 FQNNGV, per germline. The CDR3 nucleotides read TGTGCCAGCAGAGCGGACCTGCGGGGCACTGAAGCTTTCTTT. Translating gives CASRADLRGTEAFF.

This clonotype was counted between two and nine times. This chain links TRBV6-1 with TRBJ2-5; D is uncertain. CDR1 MNHNS and CDR2 SASEGT come from the germline V gene. This CDR3 has 14 amino acids. V was shortened by 6 bases and J by 5 bases, with 16 bases between the two germline ends. CDR3 in amino acids: CASSLSLGLETQYF. The CDR3 bases are TGTGCCAGCAGCCTGTCCCTTGGATTGGAGACCCAGTACTTC.

This clonotype was observed a single time. The V gene is TRBV6-1, the J gene TRBJ2-1; 8 bases align to TRBD2. V trimming: 6 bases; J trimming: 4 bases; junction bases outside the gene matches: 5. This CDR3 is 14 amino acids long. CDR1 and CDR2 from the germline V gene are MNHNS and SASEGT. The CDR3: CASRKAGAYNEQFF. As DNA, the CDR3 is TGTGCCAGCAGAAAAGCGGGAGCGTACAATGAGCAGTTCTTC.

The rearrangement joins TRBV5-1 to TRBJ2-3; D is uncertain. The V gene's germline CDR1 is SGHRS and CDR2 YFSETQ. This CDR3 region has 13 residues. V lost 3 bases to trimming and J lost 4 bases, with 9 bases between them. The CDR3 sequence is CASSYGSPDTQYF. In nucleotides, the CDR3 is TGCGCCAGCAGCTACGGATCACCAGATACGCAGTATTTT.

A note on this clonotype: At one of its ends the junction is not consistent with the germline gene, which may arise from a read error. The V gene is TRBV4-3, the J gene TRBJ2-6; weak D call: TRBD2 (6 bases). CDR1 LGHNA and CDR2 YSLEER come from the germline V gene. The CDR3 runs to 15 residues. In DNA, the CDR3 is TGCGCCAGCAGCCAACAGGGTGGCGGGGCCAACGTCCTGTCTTTC. Translated: CASSQQGGGANVLSF.

This clonotype was counted only a few times. CDR3: CASSQPLRLAGALLQETQYF. The CDR3 region has the DNA TGCGCCAGCAGCCAACCCCTCCGACTAGCGGGGGCCCTCCTCCAAGAGACCCAGTACTTC. The gene calls are TRBV4-3 and TRBJ2-5; 12 positions match TRBD2. There are 20 residues in the CDR3. The germline V gene encodes CDR1 LGHNA and CDR2 YSLEER. Trimming removed 2 bases from V and 1 base from J; junction bases left unmatched: 14.

The V gene is TRBV20-1, the J gene TRBJ2-3; no firm D call. The CDR3 has 14 residues. Looked up from germline, CDR1 is DFQATT and CDR2 is SNEGSKA (reference sequence). The germline V and J ends were trimmed by 1 base and 3 bases, with 11 bases remaining between them. CDR3 bases: TGCAGTGCTAGAGGATCCATCGCAACAGATACGCAGTATTTT. This sequence encodes CSARGSIATDTQYF.